This is a list of T cell receptor beta chains from one sample in a study of shared clonotypes between healthy human individuals. Sequencing used immunoSEQ multiplex PCR; TCRdb keeps in-frame clones, though not all of them. The sample has 450,000 to 600,000 clones; more than 65% are singletons. The sequenced sample was PBMCs. Every receptor here comes from a middle-aged woman in good health. Some clones in this sample may be carry-over from other donors' samples. Each CDR3 is given with its conserved first and last residue. The order of the fields is J gene, V gene, clone size, CDR3 protein. The listing skips clone size in some rows; elsewhere it reads once, few, many or a size class.

J gene: TRBJ2-7; V gene: TRBV29-1; clone size: NA; CDR3 protein: CSVAGLAGAYEQYF
J gene: TRBJ2-2; V gene: TRBV28; clone size: NA; CDR3 protein: CASSLSLAGVSGELFF
J gene: TRBJ2-7; V gene: TRBV20-1; clone size: NA; CDR3 protein: CSVRASYEQYF
J gene: TRBJ2-7; V gene: TRBV9; clone size: NA; CDR3 protein: CASSSEGENEQYF
J gene: TRBJ1-4; V gene: TRBV28; clone size: NA; CDR3 protein: CASSRQWENEKLFF
J gene: TRBJ1-1; V gene: TRBV5-1; clone size: NA; CDR3 protein: CASSTQGRGTEAFF
J gene: TRBJ2-5; V gene: TRBV27; clone size: NA; CDR3 protein: CASSDYRGGETQYF
J gene: TRBJ2-1; V gene: TRBV4-1; clone size: NA; CDR3 protein: CASSRISYNEQFF
J gene: TRBJ2-7; V gene: TRBV6-1; clone size: NA; CDR3 protein: CASSTDPSSYEQYF
J gene: TRBJ2-6; V gene: TRBV7-2; clone size: NA; CDR3 protein: CASSPRRLASSGANVLTF
J gene: TRBJ1-1; V gene: TRBV7-2; clone size: once; CDR3 protein: CASSLVWRDTEAFF
J gene: TRBJ2-3; V gene: TRBV9; clone size: NA; CDR3 protein: CASSPGQSTDTQYF
J gene: TRBJ2-7; V gene: TRBV10-3; clone size: NA; CDR3 protein: CAIKSSSGKREGSTYEQYF
J gene: TRBJ1-1; V gene: TRBV6-5; clone size: NA; CDR3 protein: CASSYRTRRGEAFF
J gene: TRBJ2-7; V gene: TRBV27; clone size: NA; CDR3 protein: CASSLWGQSSEQYF
J gene: TRBJ2-7; V gene: TRBV28; clone size: NA; CDR3 protein: CASSLPSTSQQYF
J gene: TRBJ1-1; V gene: TRBV27; clone size: NA; CDR3 protein: CASSLGRGNTEAFF
J gene: TRBJ2-5; V gene: TRBV5-1; clone size: NA; CDR3 protein: CASSALTVYQETQYF
J gene: TRBJ2-1; V gene: TRBV5-1; clone size: NA; CDR3 protein: CASSRSGGGEQFF
J gene: TRBJ2-2; V gene: TRBV7-8; clone size: NA; CDR3 protein: CASSPTGTGNTGELFF
J gene: TRBJ1-1; V gene: TRBV5-1; clone size: NA; CDR3 protein: CASSLAPRREAFF
J gene: TRBJ1-2; V gene: TRBV4-2; clone size: NA; CDR3 protein: CASSLDTGDYGYTF
J gene: TRBJ2-7; V gene: TRBV5-1; clone size: NA; CDR3 protein: CASSLVAGGSYEQYF
J gene: TRBJ2-5; V gene: TRBV9; clone size: few; CDR3 protein: CASSPGPRTTGSLTETQYF
J gene: TRBJ2-3; V gene: TRBV5-1; clone size: NA; CDR3 protein: CASSRLAGGGGTDTQYF
J gene: TRBJ2-7; V gene: TRBV5-1; clone size: NA; CDR3 protein: CASSFAGGYEQYF
J gene: TRBJ2-5; V gene: TRBV5-5; clone size: NA; CDR3 protein: CASSLAPPETQYF
J gene: TRBJ2-5; V gene: TRBV11-3; clone size: NA; CDR3 protein: CASSLGRGTETQYF
J gene: TRBJ2-7; V gene: TRBV30; clone size: NA; CDR3 protein: CAWTPLGVGEQYF
J gene: TRBJ1-1; V gene: TRBV2; clone size: once; CDR3 protein: CASRADRASYEAFF
J gene: TRBJ1-2; V gene: TRBV29-1; clone size: NA; CDR3 protein: CSVEDTGRTGRHGYTF
J gene: TRBJ1-1; V gene: TRBV4-3; clone size: NA; CDR3 protein: CASSQDRAAEAFF
J gene: TRBJ2-7; V gene: TRBV7-9; clone size: NA; CDR3 protein: CASSLVDEQYF
J gene: TRBJ2-7; V gene: TRBV4-3; clone size: NA; CDR3 protein: CASSPGLEVYEQYF
J gene: TRBJ2-3; V gene: TRBV29-1; clone size: few; CDR3 protein: CSVEFTGTGTDTQYF
J gene: TRBJ2-7; V gene: TRBV7-2; clone size: NA; CDR3 protein: CASSPILAGVPYEQYF
J gene: TRBJ1-4; V gene: TRBV2; clone size: once; CDR3 protein: CASIRGPSEKLFF
J gene: TRBJ2-7; V gene: TRBV5-1; clone size: NA; CDR3 protein: CASSLGADSYEQYF
J gene: TRBJ2-5; V gene: TRBV30; clone size: NA; CDR3 protein: CAWRDRGSLETQYF
J gene: TRBJ2-5; V gene: TRBV6-1; clone size: NA; CDR3 protein: CASSEVRGRPKETQYF
J gene: TRBJ2-1; V gene: TRBV7-3; clone size: NA; CDR3 protein: CASSPFRPILAGGDNEQFF
J gene: TRBJ2-2; V gene: TRBV4-1; clone size: NA; CDR3 protein: CASSPRALGTGELFF
J gene: TRBJ2-3; V gene: TRBV27; clone size: NA; CDR3 protein: CASSDYRTDTQYF
J gene: TRBJ2-1; V gene: TRBV29-1; clone size: NA; CDR3 protein: CSVEGADYNNEQFF
J gene: TRBJ1-1; V gene: TRBV29-1; clone size: NA; CDR3 protein: CSVSTRTEAFF
J gene: TRBJ2-7; V gene: TRBV5-1; clone size: NA; CDR3 protein: CASSLVASGSYEQYF
J gene: TRBJ1-5; V gene: TRBV28; clone size: NA; CDR3 protein: CASSSQGGGDQPQHF
J gene: TRBJ2-1; V gene: TRBV5-1; clone size: NA; CDR3 protein: CASSLDDSYNEQFF
J gene: TRBJ2-3; V gene: TRBV9; clone size: NA; CDR3 protein: CASSVWGLPSTDTQYF
J gene: TRBJ2-7; V gene: TRBV2; clone size: NA; CDR3 protein: CASSGGQHYEQYF
J gene: TRBJ1-5; V gene: TRBV2; clone size: few; CDR3 protein: CASSTQGAGQPQHF
J gene: TRBJ2-5; V gene: TRBV27; clone size: NA; CDR3 protein: CASSPRDLREKTQYF
J gene: TRBJ2-1; V gene: TRBV28; clone size: NA; CDR3 protein: CASSFRTSGRNEQFF
J gene: TRBJ2-7; V gene: TRBV2; clone size: few; CDR3 protein: CASSGTGDPYEQYF
J gene: TRBJ2-2; V gene: TRBV4-1; clone size: NA; CDR3 protein: CASSQSGHPGTGELFF
J gene: TRBJ2-1; V gene: TRBV7-2; clone size: NA; CDR3 protein: CASSLVGILNEQFF
J gene: TRBJ1-2; V gene: TRBV27; clone size: NA; CDR3 protein: CASSLFSGSYGYTF
J gene: TRBJ2-7; V gene: TRBV9; clone size: NA; CDR3 protein: CASSVDAGGPYEQYF
J gene: TRBJ2-2; V gene: TRBV18; clone size: NA; CDR3 protein: CASSPPSANTGELFF